The 14 T cell receptor beta chains given below trace back to one sample, sequenced in a study of regulatory T cells in long-lasting Graves disease. According to the study, TCR beta libraries were built with iRepertoire HTBI primers and CDR3-region Arm-PCR. Each CDR3 protein is one row after TCRdb ran MiXCR on the multiplex PCR reads. The sample lists 400,000 to 500,000 distinct CDR3 sequences; about 16% were seen once. The time point: newly diagnosed GD, antithyroid drugs for less than 3 months. The TCR library was prepared using RNA isolated from PBMCs. These data also featured in a second study, about T cells in Graves' hyperthyroidism and ophthalmopathy.

The source was peripheral blood mononuclear cells (PBMCs), collected at new diagnosis, from a patient treated with antithyroid drugs. All receptors come from a woman under 30 with Graves disease.

In this sample, this clonotype turned up once. The chain carries TRBV11-2 and TRBJ1-1; D gene uncertain. The germline V gene encodes CDR1 SGHAT and CDR2 FQNNGV. The CDR3 has 15 residues. The V gene lost 7 bases and the J gene lost 0 bases, with 15 bases spanning the gap. CDR3 in DNA: TGTGCCAGCAACCCGCGCGCGCGGATGAACACTGAAGCTTTCTTT. Its protein product is CASNPRARMNTEAFF. Using reference TRBV11-2 and TRBJ1-1 for the parts outside the CDR3, the full variable domain is EAGVAQSPRYKIIEKRQSVAFWCNPISGHATLYWYQQILGQGPKLLIQFQNNGVVDDSQLPKDRFSAERLKGVDSTLKIQPAKLEDSAVYLCASNPRARMNTEAFFGQGTRLTVV.

The CDR3 protein is CASSPLKGAENTEAFF. CDR3 bases: TGTGCCAGCAGCCCTCTTAAAGGCGCGGAGAACACTGAAGCTTTCTTT. The chain employs TRBV11-3 and TRBJ1-1; no firm D call. V lost 5 bases and J 1 base, leaving 17 bases between the germline ends. Germline V gene sequence: CDR1 SGHNT, CDR2 YENEEA. This CDR3 spans 16 amino acids.

The chain is built from TRBV5-1 and TRBJ1-1, with a possible D match to TRBD1 (5 bases). With 1 base removed from V and 4 bases from J, the gap between germline ends came to 14 bases. The CDR3 has 15 amino acids. Germline CDR1 SGHRS, CDR2 YFSETQ. The CDR3 protein is CASSLLRVGATEAFF. CDR3 DNA: TGCGCCAGCAGCTTGTTAAGGGTCGGGGCCACTGAAGCTTTCTTT.

This clonotype came up many times. CDR3 in amino acids: CASSYTHRVEETQYF. CDR3 DNA: TGTGCCAGCAGTTACACGCACAGGGTCGAAGAGACCCAGTACTTC. The chain recombines TRBV6-5 with TRBJ2-5; TRBD1 is a possible D gene (6 bases). The length of the CDR3 is 15 residues. With 2 bases removed from V and 3 bases from J, the gap between germline ends came to 13 bases. Looked up from germline, CDR1 is MNHEY and CDR2 is SVGAGI.

This clonotype was recorded at least ten times. A much larger clone lies a single base off, so this may be a read error. The rearrangement links TRBV6-1 to TRBJ1-2; 7 bases align to TRBD1. J lost 1 base, V lost 6 bases, and 2 bases had no gene match. Germline CDR1 MNHNS, CDR2 SASEGT. The CDR3 is 13 amino acids. This chain's CDR3 is CASRRDSNYGYTF. In nucleotides, the CDR3 is TGTGCCAGCAGACGGGACAGTAACTATGGCTACACCTTC.

This clonotype appeared many times. The V and J genes are TRBV6-5 and TRBJ2-1; no reliable D call. The germline V and J ends were trimmed by 0 bases and 6 bases, with 6 bases remaining between them. CDR3 length: 13 residues. In germline, CDR1 is MNHEY, CDR2 SVGAGI. The CDR3 DNA sequence: TGTGCCAGCAGTTACTCGTATAGCAATGAGCAGTTCTTC. Translation: CASSYSYSNEQFF.

Points on this clonotype: Since a much larger clone is just one base distant, this may be a read error. The genes are TRBV3-1 and TRBJ1-5; unclear D gene. The ends were cut back, 1 base at V and 4 bases at J, with 8 bases in the middle. Germline CDR1 and CDR2: LGHDT and YNNKEL (reference sequence). The CDR3 is 14 amino acids. DNA for the CDR3: TGTGCCAGCAGCCAAGGTCTCCCGAATCAGCCCCAGCATTTT. Translating gives CASSQGLPNQPQHF.

This clonotype came up many times. CDR3 nucleotide sequence: TGTGCCAGCAGCGGGAGGGGGAGAGATACGCAGTATTTT. It codes for CASSGRGRDTQYF. The chain carries TRBV6-1 and TRBJ2-3; TRBD2 aligns across 8 bases. The germline gives CDR1 MNHNS, CDR2 SASEGT. J gave up 5 bases and V 6 bases, and 4 bases lay outside the gene matches. This CDR3 contains 13 residues.

In this sample, this clonotype turned up many times. The V call is TRBV20-1, the J call TRBJ2-1, with D uncertain. Germline V gene sequence: CDR1 DFQATT, CDR2 SNEGSKA (reference sequence). V was clipped by 0 bases and J by 11 bases, with 17 bases between them. The CDR3 sequence is 14 residues long. The CDR3 bases are TGCAGTGCTAGAGATCAAACGGCGGTTGTCCAGCAGTTCTTC. Protein: CSARDQTAVVQQFF.

This clonotype was observed many times. The chain recombines TRBV20-1 with TRBJ2-3, with 7 bases that match TRBD2. The CDR3 totals 12 residues. V shed 6 bases and J 2 bases; nucleotides not matched to a gene: 2. In germline, CDR1 is DFQATT, CDR2 SNEGSKA (reference sequence). The CDR3 region is CSAGLLTDTQYF. The CDR3 region has the DNA TGCAGTGCGGGACTACTCACAGATACGCAGTATTTT.

Concerning this clonotype: A much larger clone differs by one base, so this may be a read error. The chain joins TRBV28 to TRBJ1-1; TRBD1 agrees at 7 bases. Looked up from germline, CDR1 is MDHEN and CDR2 is SYDVKM. The length of the CDR3 is 14 residues. Here the CDR3 DNA reads TGTGCCAGCCACGACAGGGTTATGAACACTGGAGCTTTCTTT. Its protein is CASHDRVMNTGAFF.

In its sample, this clonotype was seen many times. The chain is built from TRBV12-3 or TRBV12-4 and TRBJ1-3, with TRBD1 as a possible D gene (6 bases). This CDR3 spans 15 amino acids. V shed 8 bases and J shed 2 bases, with 16 bases lying between them. The CDR3 coding sequence is TGTGCCAGCCTCCTTTTCACAGGGCCTGGAAACACCATATATTTT. It is translated as CASLLFTGPGNTIYF.

The sample holds a few counts of this clonotype. One end of the junction varies from germline; a read error may be responsible. The CDR3 spells CASSQILHSNEQFF. DNA for the CDR3: TGTGCTAGCAGCCAAATCCTTCACTCGAATGAGCAGTTCTTC. The chain carries TRBV14 and TRBJ2-1; D is unclear. CDR3 size: 14 residues. Germline V CDR1 and CDR2: SGHDN, FVKESK.

This clonotype was counted at least ten times. The CDR3 loop reads CASSYSQYSNQPQHF. The CDR3 bases are TGTGCCAGCAGTTACTCGCAATATAGCAATCAGCCCCAGCATTTT. This chain connects TRBV6-5 to TRBJ1-5; the D is unclear. The CDR3 sequence is 15 residues long. V was clipped by 0 bases and J by 0 bases, with 6 bases between them. Germline V gene lookup returns CDR1 MNHEY and CDR2 SVGAGI.